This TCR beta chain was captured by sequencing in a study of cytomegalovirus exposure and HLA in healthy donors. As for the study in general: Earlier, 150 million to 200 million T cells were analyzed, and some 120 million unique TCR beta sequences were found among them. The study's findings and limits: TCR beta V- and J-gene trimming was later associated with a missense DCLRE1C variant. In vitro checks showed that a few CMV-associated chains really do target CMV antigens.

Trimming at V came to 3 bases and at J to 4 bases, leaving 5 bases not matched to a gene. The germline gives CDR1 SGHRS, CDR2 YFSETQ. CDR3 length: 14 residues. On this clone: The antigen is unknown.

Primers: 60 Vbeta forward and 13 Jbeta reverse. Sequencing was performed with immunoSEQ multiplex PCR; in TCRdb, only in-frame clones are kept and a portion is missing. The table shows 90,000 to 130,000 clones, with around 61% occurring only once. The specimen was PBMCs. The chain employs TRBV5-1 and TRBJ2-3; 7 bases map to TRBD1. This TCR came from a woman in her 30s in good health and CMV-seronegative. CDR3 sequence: CASSSTGSADTQYF. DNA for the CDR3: TGCGCCAGCAGCTCGACAGGGTCGGCAGATACGCAGTATTTT. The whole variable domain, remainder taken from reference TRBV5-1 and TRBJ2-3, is KAGVTQTPRYLIKTRGQQVTLSCSPISGHRSVSWYQQTPGQGLQFLFEYFSETQRNKGNFPGRFSGRQFSNSRSEMNVSTLELGDSALYLCASSSTGSADTQYFGPGTRLTVL.